The source of this T cell receptor (beta chain) is a study of blood T cells in healthy people across ages. Study observations and caveats: Since the PBMCs were unsorted, naive and antigen-experienced cells could not be conclusively compared.

The CDR3 is 17 amino acids. Per the germline V gene, CDR1 is SNHLY and CDR2 is FYNNEI. With 4 bases clipped from V and 1 base from J, the junction kept 10 bases outside the gene matches. This clonotype was counted between two and nine times. Its antigen is still unknown. With a J-beta primer mix and a sample-barcoded 5' primer, a second PCR ran about 7 to 12 cycles. MiXCR, run by TCRdb on the 5' RACE reads, gives a single entry per CDR3 protein. The sample shows nearly 800,000 distinct CDR3 sequences, around a quarter of them seen only once. This same sample was also taken into another study, of T cells of mothers and their children. That investigation notes: cDNA was made from all extracted RNA, around 1.6 ug per 15 ul. In each mother, TCR beta CDR3 reads exceeded 8.5 million; in each child, they numbered approximately 3.3 million.

This chain joins TRBV2 and TRBJ2-1, with TRBD1 matching over 7 bases. The sample taken for sequencing was blood. The clonotype comes from a boy aged 5-17 years in good health. CDR3 coding DNA: TGTGCCAGCAGTGTGGAGGACAGGCGCGCTTCCTACAATGAGCAGTTCTTC. Translating gives CASSVEDRRASYNEQFF.